This entry lists 10 T cell receptor beta chains sequenced from one sample in a study of T-cell memory formation after mild COVID-19. TCRdb re-called the 5' RACE reads with MiXCR, one entry per CDR3 protein. This table holds 210,000 or so distinct CDR3 sequences, 27% found once. Source material: PBMCs or a T cell subset sorted from them (not recorded which). All receptors come from an adult woman who had mild COVID-19 (a few samples of this study predate the infection). Cell type and time point are not known.

This clonotype was picked up a small number of times. This CDR3 reads CASSQDERQYF. For the CDR3, the DNA is TGTGCCAGCAGCCAAGACGAAAGGCAGTACTTC. This chain uses TRBV14 with TRBJ2-5; D call uncertain. The V gene lost 0 bases and the J gene lost 11 bases, with 7 bases spanning the gap. This CDR3 contains 11 residues. From germline, CDR1 is SGHDN and CDR2 FVKESK.

V gene TRBV27 combines with J gene TRBJ2-7; unclear D gene. CDR3 length: 14 amino acids. The germline V gene encodes CDR1 MNHEY and CDR2 SMNVEV (reference sequence). V lost 2 bases to trimming and J lost 0 bases, with 8 bases between them. CDR3 in DNA: TGTGCCAGCAGTTTAACAGTAGTCTCCTACGAGCAGTACTTC. Translating gives CASSLTVVSYEQYF.

This chain connects TRBV7-9 to TRBJ2-7; D remains unclear. Trimming removed 1 base from V and 3 bases from J, with 10 bases in between. This CDR3 has 14 amino acids. In germline, CDR1 is SEHNR, CDR2 FQNEAQ (reference sequence). The CDR3 loop reads CASSLVSSDYEQYF. The CDR3 DNA reads TGTGCCAGCAGCTTAGTTTCTTCCGACTACGAGCAGTACTTC.

This clonotype occurred once. The genes are TRBV11-3 and TRBJ2-7; TRBD2 agrees at 7 bases. V shed 5 bases, J shed 3 bases, and the junction held 7 bases outside the gene matches. This CDR3 comprises 14 residues. Germline-derived CDR1 and CDR2 are SGHNT and YENEEA. CDR3 nucleotide sequence: TGTGCCAGCAGCGAGCTAGCGGCAAACTACGAGCAGTACTTC. It codes for CASSELAANYEQYF.

This clonotype was picked up one time. The V gene is TRBV27, the J gene TRBJ2-1; weak D call: TRBD2 (5 bases). The CDR3 is made up of 17 amino acids. CDR1 and CDR2 from the germline V gene are MNHEY and SMNVEV (reference sequence). Trimming cost V 4 bases and J 4 bases, with 20 bases left between them. The CDR3 protein is CASSSPGLGVGYNEQFF. CDR3 coding DNA: TGTGCCAGCAGTTCCCCCGGGCTGGGAGTCGGGTACAATGAGCAGTTCTTC.

The chain joins TRBV24-1 to TRBJ2-1; D gene ambiguous. Germline V gene lookup returns CDR1 KGHDR and CDR2 SFDVKD. Deletions cut 1 base from V and 7 bases from J, with 13 bases between. The CDR3 covers 15 residues. The CDR3 nucleotides are TGTGCCACCAGTGATTTCAGCCAGGTCTATAATGAGCAGTTCTTC. This sequence encodes CATSDFSQVYNEQFF.

This clonotype was detected a few times. The chain joins TRBV20-1 to TRBJ2-7, with TRBD1 matching over 9 bases. The CDR3 runs to 15 residues. The J segment lost 3 bases and the V segment lost 0 bases, leaving 6 bases of the junction unmatched. Germline V gene lookup returns CDR1 DFQATT and CDR2 SNEGSKA (reference sequence). CDR3 DNA sequence: TGCAGTGCTAGAGACTGGACAGGGGATAACTACGAGCAGTACTTC. Its protein product is CSARDWTGDNYEQYF.

This clonotype showed up just a few times. The V gene is TRBV2, the J gene TRBJ2-1, with TRBD1 identical over 7 bases. Unmatched junction bases numbered 9, after V lost 6 bases and J lost 4 bases. Germline V lookup: CDR1 SNHLY, CDR2 FYNNEI. The CDR3 spans 15 residues. CDR3 DNA: TGTGCCAGCAGACGGGGACAGTCGATGTACAATGAGCAGTTCTTC. The encoded protein is CASRRGQSMYNEQFF.

Here the CDR3 DNA reads TGTGCCAGCAGCTTAGGGGTGGGGGGGCCTGAGGATACGCAGTATTTT. This gives the protein CASSLGVGGPEDTQYF. The rearrangement links TRBV7-9 to TRBJ2-3; tentative D call: TRBD2 (7 bases). Germline CDR1 SEHNR, CDR2 FQNEAQ (reference sequence). There are 16 residues in the CDR3. Trimming removed 1 base from V and 6 bases from J, with 17 bases in between.

This clonotype was observed at least ten times. This CDR3 reads CASSQARGWTSGRAEYNEQFF. The CDR3 DNA follows: TGCGCCAGCAGCCAAGCTCGGGGGTGGACTAGCGGGAGGGCCGAGTACAATGAGCAGTTCTTC. V is TRBV4-1 and J is TRBJ2-1; the match to TRBD2 covers 15 bases. This CDR3 has 21 amino acids. V trimming: 1 base; J trimming: 4 bases; junction bases outside the gene matches: 14. Germline loops: CDR1 MGHRA, CDR2 YSYEKL.